The 17 T cell receptor beta chains presented below share a single source sample, sequenced in a study of T cell responses to AZD1222 COVID-19 vaccine. This table comes from immunoSEQ multiplex PCR, and its TCRdb copy is limited to in-frame clones, with some not included. The table includes around 120,000 clones, 75% to 95% detected once. Sequencing was performed on peripheral blood, taken on day 0 of AZD1222 vaccination. Receptors were obtained from an adult in good health.

The chain employs TRBV27 and TRBJ1-2; D unclear. Trimming cost V 4 bases and J 8 bases, with 14 bases left between them. The CDR3 consists of 13 residues. The germline CDR1 and CDR2 sequences are MNHEY and SMNVEV (reference sequence). The CDR3 loop reads CASSSGRTQGYTF. The CDR3 DNA follows: TGTGCCAGCAGTTCTGGACGGACCCAAGGCTACACCTTC.

The chain employs TRBV20-1 and TRBJ2-1, with D unclear. V dropped 3 bases and J dropped 4 bases, with 13 bases sitting between them. From germline, CDR1 is DFQATT and CDR2 SNEGSKA (reference sequence). This CDR3 spans 14 amino acids. This CDR3 is CSASPQSTYNEQFF. The CDR3 DNA sequence: TGCAGTGCTAGTCCCCAGAGCACTTACAATGAGCAGTTCTTC.

There are a few counts of this clone. The V gene is TRBV5-1, the J gene TRBJ1-1; 7 bases agree with TRBD1. The V gene end was trimmed by 4 bases and the J gene end by 4 bases; junction bases not matched to a gene: 7. Germline V lookup: CDR1 SGHRS, CDR2 YFSETQ. The CDR3 sequence is 14 residues long. This CDR3 is CASSVTGTATEAFF. The CDR3 bases are TGCGCCAGCAGCGTGACAGGGACTGCCACTGAAGCTTTCTTT.

The V gene is TRBV6-5, the J gene TRBJ2-7; 11 bases match TRBD2. Losses at the gene ends were 2 bases for V and 4 bases for J; bases not matched to a gene: 4. Germline values: CDR1 MNHEY, CDR2 SVGAGI. CDR3 length equals 15 residues. In nucleotides, the CDR3 is TGTGCCAGCAGTTACCCCACTAGCGGGAGATACGAGCAGTACTTC. Its protein is CASSYPTSGRYEQYF.

V gene TRBV5-1 combines with J gene TRBJ2-6; D not resolved. The V end was cut by 1 base, the J end by 4 bases, with 9 bases between. This CDR3 region has 15 residues. Germline assignment: CDR1 SGHRS and CDR2 YFSETQ. The DNA of the CDR3 is TGCGCCAGCAGCTTGACCGGAGCAGGGGCCAACGTCCTGACTTTC. Residues: CASSLTGAGANVLTF. Looking up the rest from reference TRBV5-1 and TRBJ2-6 gives the full variable domain: KAGVTQTPRYLIKTRGQQVTLSCSPISGHRSVSWYQQTPGQGLQFLFEYFSETQRNKGNFPGRFSGRQFSNSRSEMNVSTLELGDSALYLCASSLTGAGANVLTFGAGSRLTVL.

This chain joins TRBV20-1 and TRBJ1-1, with a possible D match to TRBD1 (5 bases). Looked up from germline, CDR1 is DFQATT and CDR2 is SNEGSKA (reference sequence). The CDR3 extends over 14 amino acids. V shed 3 bases and J shed 7 bases, with 18 bases lying between them. The CDR3 coding sequence is TGCAGTGCTAGTCTCGCGGGGCTTCGGGGTGAAGCTTTCTTT. This codes for CSASLAGLRGEAFF.

This rearrangement joins TRBV10-1 to TRBJ2-3, with 11 bases fitting TRBD2. The CDR3 contains 14 residues. Germline-derived CDR1 and CDR2 are WNHNN and SYGVQD (reference sequence). V trimming: 10 bases; J trimming: 8 bases; junction bases outside the gene matches: 11. The CDR3 sequence: CAIPIAGGPGTQYF. The CDR3 region has the DNA TGCGCCATCCCTATAGCGGGAGGGCCCGGTACGCAGTATTTT.

The J gene is TRBJ1-5, the V gene TRBV28; no definite D call. Germline CDR1 reads MDHEN; CDR2 reads SYDVKM. This CDR3 is built from 16 residues. Trimming removed 7 bases at V and 7 bases at J, with 23 bases between. Written as DNA, the CDR3 is TGTGCCAGCACCCTCTTAGGATTAGGATTACCACAGCCCCAGCATTTT. The encoded protein is CASTLLGLGLPQPQHF.

V is TRBV19 and J is TRBJ1-4; TRBD1 might be the D (6 bases). CDR3 length: 13 amino acids. Germline V gene sequence: CDR1 LNHDA, CDR2 SQIVND (reference sequence). The V gene lost 4 bases and the J gene lost 5 bases, with 8 bases spanning the gap. The chain's CDR3 is CASSNRVNEKLFF. In nucleotides, the CDR3 is TGTGCCAGTAGTAACAGGGTGAATGAAAAACTGTTTTTT.

Written as DNA, the CDR3 is TGCGCCAGCAGCTACCAAGCGGGAGCTAGCACAGATACGCAGTATTTT. Residues: CASSYQAGASTDTQYF. The chain is built from TRBV5-1 and TRBJ2-3, with 8 bases fitting TRBD2. Germline CDR1 is SGHRS and CDR2 is YFSETQ. V lost 3 bases and J lost 0; bases outside the gene matches: 6. The CDR3 spans 16 residues.

The chain is built from TRBV20-1 and TRBJ1-1; 7 positions match TRBD1. Per the germline V gene, CDR1 is DFQATT and CDR2 is SNEGSKA (reference sequence). The CDR3 runs to 11 residues. CDR3 DNA sequence: TGCTTACGTCACAGGGGCACTGAAGCTTTCTTT. Translation: CLRHRGTEAFF.

The chain couples TRBV19 to TRBJ2-7; maybe TRBD2 (5 bases). V lost 1 base and J lost 7, with 20 bases in between. CDR3 length: 16 residues. Germline loops: CDR1 LNHDA, CDR2 SQIVND (reference sequence). The CDR3 nucleotides read TGTGCCAGTAGTATAGGTTTCGGGGTACCGAATTCAGAGCAGTACTTC. Its protein is CASSIGFGVPNSEQYF.

The V call is TRBV6-6, the J call TRBJ2-3, with TRBD2 matching over 11 bases. The CDR3 is made up of 13 amino acids. Losses at the gene ends were 7 bases for V and 5 bases for J; bases not matched to a gene: 2. CDR1 MNHNY and CDR2 SVGAGI come from the germline V gene (reference sequence). The CDR3 DNA is TGTGCCAGCACGCTAGCGGGAGGAGATACGCAGTATTTT. Amino acids: CASTLAGGDTQYF.

This clone was picked up one time. The chain has TRBV18 and TRBJ2-1, with 14 bases that match TRBD2. V was clipped by 3 bases and J by 8 bases; unmatched bases: 12. This CDR3 is 18 amino acids long. In germline, CDR1 is KGHSH, CDR2 LQKENI. The CDR3 protein is CASSPGLAGGPPGDEQFF. The CDR3 bases are TGTGCCAGCTCACCCGGACTAGCGGGAGGCCCACCCGGTGATGAGCAGTTCTTC.

This rearrangement joins TRBV6-5 to TRBJ1-2, with TRBD1 matching over 9 bases. Trimming cost V 8 bases and J 2 bases; bases outside gene matches: 6. Germline values: CDR1 MNHEY, CDR2 SVGAGI. This CDR3 is 14 amino acids long. CDR3 region: CASGGTGTNYGYTF. The CDR3 coding sequence is TGTGCCAGCGGGGGGACAGGGACCAACTATGGCTACACCTTC.

The J gene is TRBJ2-1, the V gene TRBV28; D is perhaps TRBD2 (6 bases). The CDR3 totals 18 residues. With 1 base removed from V and 4 bases from J, the gap between germline ends came to 20 bases. Germline V gene lookup returns CDR1 MDHEN and CDR2 SYDVKM. The DNA for the CDR3 is TGTGCCAGCAGTTTATATTTGACTGTGACTAGTAGGTACAATGAGCAGTTCTTC. Its translation: CASSLYLTVTSRYNEQFF.

The chain joins TRBV9 to TRBJ2-1; 10 bases are a match to TRBD2. V shed 4 bases and J 0 bases; nucleotides not matched to a gene: 13. The CDR3 consists of 19 residues. Per germline, CDR1 SGDLS and CDR2 YYNGEE. The chain's CDR3 is CASSPKVWTSGSSYNEQFF. In DNA form, the CDR3 reads TGTGCCAGCAGCCCCAAGGTATGGACTAGCGGTAGCTCCTACAATGAGCAGTTCTTC.